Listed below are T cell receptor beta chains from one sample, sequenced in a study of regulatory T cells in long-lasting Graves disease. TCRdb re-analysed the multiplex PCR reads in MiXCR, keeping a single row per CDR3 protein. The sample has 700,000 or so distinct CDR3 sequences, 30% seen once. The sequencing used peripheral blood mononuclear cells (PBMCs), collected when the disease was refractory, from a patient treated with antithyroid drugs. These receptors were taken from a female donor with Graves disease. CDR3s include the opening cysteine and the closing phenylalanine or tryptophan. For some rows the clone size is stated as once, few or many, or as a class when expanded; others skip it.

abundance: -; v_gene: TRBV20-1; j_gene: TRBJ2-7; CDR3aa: CSARPSGRGEQYF
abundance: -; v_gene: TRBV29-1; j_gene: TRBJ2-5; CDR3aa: CSVEEGAQYF
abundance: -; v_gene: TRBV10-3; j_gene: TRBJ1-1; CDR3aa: CAISPKQGTNTEAFF
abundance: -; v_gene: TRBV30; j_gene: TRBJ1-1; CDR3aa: CAWSVPGAWTEAFF
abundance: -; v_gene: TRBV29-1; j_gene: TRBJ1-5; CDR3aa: CSVEDSQGQPQHF
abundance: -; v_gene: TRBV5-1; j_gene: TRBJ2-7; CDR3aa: CASTLARDTYEQYF
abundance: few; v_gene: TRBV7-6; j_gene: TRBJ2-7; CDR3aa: CASSFSGGGTYEQYF
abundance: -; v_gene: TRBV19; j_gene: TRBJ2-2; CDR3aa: CASSLGRGLTGELFF
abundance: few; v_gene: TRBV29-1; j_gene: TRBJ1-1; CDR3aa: CSVLDRFGTEAFF
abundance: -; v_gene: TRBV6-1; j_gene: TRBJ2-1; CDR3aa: CASSTSSRREQFF
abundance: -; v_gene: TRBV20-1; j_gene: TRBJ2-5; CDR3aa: CSVQLTVAGGAETQYF
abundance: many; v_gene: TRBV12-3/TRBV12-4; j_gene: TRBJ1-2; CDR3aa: CASSFFTANVGYGYTF
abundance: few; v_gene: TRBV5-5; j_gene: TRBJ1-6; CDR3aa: CASSLAQGNESPLHF
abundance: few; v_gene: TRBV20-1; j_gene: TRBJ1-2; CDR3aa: CSAWSGGEYGYTF
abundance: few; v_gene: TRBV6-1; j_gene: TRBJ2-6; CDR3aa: CASKGLAGGSGANVLTF
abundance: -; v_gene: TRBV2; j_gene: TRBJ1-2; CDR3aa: CASSITGGRRGYTF
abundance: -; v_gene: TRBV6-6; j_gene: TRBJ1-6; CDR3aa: CASSYSSGINSPLHF
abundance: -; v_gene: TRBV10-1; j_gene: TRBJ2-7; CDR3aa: CASSESPGTAEQYF
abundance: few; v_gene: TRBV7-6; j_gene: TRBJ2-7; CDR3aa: CASSSAYRGPDEQYF
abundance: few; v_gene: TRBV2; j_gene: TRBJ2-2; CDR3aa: CATGTDAGGELFF
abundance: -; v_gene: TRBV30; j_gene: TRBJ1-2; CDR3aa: CAWSVGQGVYGYTF
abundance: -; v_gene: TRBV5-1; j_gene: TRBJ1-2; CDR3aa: CASSLGTGLDGYTF
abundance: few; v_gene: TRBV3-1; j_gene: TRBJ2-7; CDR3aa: CASSHLTSGEYEQYF
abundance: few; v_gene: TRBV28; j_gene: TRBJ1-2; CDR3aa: CASSSPTPTYGYTF
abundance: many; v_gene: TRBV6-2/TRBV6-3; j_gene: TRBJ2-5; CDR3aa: CASSYSRGPETQYF
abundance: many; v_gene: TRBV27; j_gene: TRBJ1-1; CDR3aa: CASTDRMNTEAFF
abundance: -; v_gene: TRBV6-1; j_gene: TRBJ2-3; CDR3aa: CASSEMRLARDTQYF
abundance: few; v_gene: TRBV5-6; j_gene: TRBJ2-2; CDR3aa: CASSLSGSALSNTGELFF
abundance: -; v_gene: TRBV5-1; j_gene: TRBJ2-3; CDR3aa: CASLSTSGSTDTQYF
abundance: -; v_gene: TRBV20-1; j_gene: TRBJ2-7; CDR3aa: CSARGTAGYEQYF
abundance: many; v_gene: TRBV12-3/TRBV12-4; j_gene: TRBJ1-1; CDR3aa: CASSTGTGRNTEAFF
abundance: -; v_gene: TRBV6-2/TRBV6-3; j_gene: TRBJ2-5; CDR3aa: CASSSRDSIQETQYF
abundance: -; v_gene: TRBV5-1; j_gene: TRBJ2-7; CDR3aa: CASSSDSGRAHEQYF
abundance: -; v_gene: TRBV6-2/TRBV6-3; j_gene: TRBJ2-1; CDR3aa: CASSYPTGTSGEQFF
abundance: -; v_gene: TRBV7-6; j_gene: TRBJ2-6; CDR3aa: CASSPSVWLVSGANVLTF
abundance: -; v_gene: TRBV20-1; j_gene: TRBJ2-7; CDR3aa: CSASPSGRGITYEQYF
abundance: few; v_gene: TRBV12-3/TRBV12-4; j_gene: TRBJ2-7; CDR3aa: CASRKQGAYGEQYF
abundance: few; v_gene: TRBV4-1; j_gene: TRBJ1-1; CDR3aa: CASSQALAGGTEAFF
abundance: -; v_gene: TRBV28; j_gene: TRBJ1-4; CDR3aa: CASSSGEGGREKLFF
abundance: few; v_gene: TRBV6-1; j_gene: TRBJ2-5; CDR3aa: CASSGGQGQRETQYF
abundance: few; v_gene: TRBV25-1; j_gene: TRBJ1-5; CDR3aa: CASSETGYYQPQHF
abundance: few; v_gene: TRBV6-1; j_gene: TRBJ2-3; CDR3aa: CASSQTRMVTDTQYF
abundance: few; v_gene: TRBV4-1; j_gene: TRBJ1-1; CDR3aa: CASSQAGLEAFF
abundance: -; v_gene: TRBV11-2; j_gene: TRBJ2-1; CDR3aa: CASSSGLAGHYNEQFF
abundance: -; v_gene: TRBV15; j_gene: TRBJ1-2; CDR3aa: CATSRDRDGNHGYTF
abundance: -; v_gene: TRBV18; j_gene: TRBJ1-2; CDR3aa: CASSPSAGVNYGYTF
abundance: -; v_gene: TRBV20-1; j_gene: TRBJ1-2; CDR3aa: CSARSGPSYLYGYTF
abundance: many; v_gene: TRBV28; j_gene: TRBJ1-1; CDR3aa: CATSPDRGRLNTEAFF
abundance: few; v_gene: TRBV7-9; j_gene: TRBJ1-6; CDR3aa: CASSFTGTANSPLHF
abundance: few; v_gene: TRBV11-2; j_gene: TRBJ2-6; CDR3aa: CASSFDWGSGANVLTF
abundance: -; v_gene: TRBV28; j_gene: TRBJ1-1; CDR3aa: CASSAGRGSEAFF
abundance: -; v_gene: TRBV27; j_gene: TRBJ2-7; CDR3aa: CASSSGLGAYEQYF
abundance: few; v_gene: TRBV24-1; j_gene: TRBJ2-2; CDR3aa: CATGVSGELFF
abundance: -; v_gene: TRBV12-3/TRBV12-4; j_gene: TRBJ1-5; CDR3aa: CASSLRTGSSFSNQPQHF